The rows below give T cell receptor beta chains drawn from one sample of a study of blood T cell repertoires in COVID-19. Repertoires were generated with immunoSEQ multiplex PCR, while TCRdb's copy carries only in-frame clones and drops some. Among approximately 200,000 clones listed, 75% to 85% were seen once. Sequencing used PBMCs or T cells enriched from blood (not recorded which). The receptors here all came from a man aged 40-49 years who had recovered from COVID-19. Each CDR3 is given with its conserved first and last residue. Fields, in order: clone size, J gene, D gene, V gene, CDR3 protein, CDR3 DNA. A D gene is named only where the DNA matches it firmly. Clone size is not always given. Where it is, it says once, few, many or a class for expanded clones.

>.|TRBJ2-5|.|TRBV5-1
CASSLGNGEETQYF
TGCGCCAGCAGCTTGGGGAACGGGGAGGAGACCCAGTACTTC
>once|TRBJ1-6|.|TRBV9
CASSSAAGVFHSPLHF
TGTGCCAGCAGCTCCGCCGCGGGGGTCTTTCATTCACCCCTCCACTTT
>.|TRBJ2-1|.|TRBV9
CASSVDGVGNNEQFF
TGTGCCAGCAGCGTAGACGGAGTGGGTAACAATGAGCAGTTCTTC
>.|TRBJ1-2|.|TRBV18
CASSPPGRVEGYTF
TGTGCCAGCTCACCACCCGGCAGGGTGGAGGGCTACACCTTC
>.|TRBJ2-5|TRBD2|TRBV11-2
CASSLYLAGVIETQYF
TGTGCCAGCAGCTTATATCTAGCGGGAGTGATAGAGACCCAGTACTTC
>.|TRBJ2-1|.|TRBV3-1/TRBV3-2
CASSLGGWERRNEQFF
TGTGCCAGCAGCCTCGGTGGATGGGAGAGGAGAAATGAGCAGTTCTTC
>.|TRBJ1-1|.|TRBV2
CASSERGRGRTEAFF
TGTGCCAGCAGTGAACGGGGACGGGGGAGGACTGAAGCTTTCTTT
>.|TRBJ1-2|.|TRBV4-1
CASSLRIWGRPGRYGYTF
TGCGCCAGCAGCCTAAGGATCTGGGGCAGGCCCGGACGATATGGCTACACCTTC
>.|TRBJ2-1|.|TRBV9
CASSGNLTGSNYYNEQFF
TGTGCCAGCAGCGGAAACCTCACCGGGTCTAATTACTACAATGAGCAGTTCTTC
>.|TRBJ2-7|TRBD1|TRBV2
CASTQQGLSYEQYF
TGTGCCAGCACTCAACAGGGGCTGTCCTACGAGCAGTACTTC
>.|TRBJ1-2|TRBD1|TRBV18
CASSPVSGQGAYGYTF
TGTGCCAGCTCCCCTGTCTCTGGGCAGGGGGCCTATGGCTACACCTTC
>once|TRBJ1-2|TRBD1|TRBV5-1
CASSFAGTGNGYTF
TGCGCCAGCAGCTTTGCCGGGACAGGGAATGGCTACACCTTC
>.|TRBJ1-6|.|TRBV6-5
CASSYHRRGLGSPLHF
TGTGCCAGCAGTTACCATCGCCGGGGGTTGGGTTCACCCCTCCACTTT
>once|TRBJ2-5|.|TRBV19
CASSDSRGQETQYF
TGTGCCAGTAGTGACTCGAGGGGGCAAGAGACCCAGTACTTC
>.|TRBJ2-3|.|TRBV9
CASSVFGGGTDTQYF
TGTGCCAGCAGCGTATTTGGCGGGGGCACAGATACGCAGTATTTT
>.|TRBJ2-2|TRBD1|TRBV28
CASSYTQGVGELFF
TGTGCCAGCAGTTACACACAGGGGGTCGGGGAGCTGTTTTTT
>.|TRBJ2-1|TRBD1|TRBV19
CASAGTGGYNEQFF
TGTGCCAGCGCCGGGACAGGGGGCTACAATGAGCAGTTCTTC
>.|TRBJ2-2|.|TRBV11-2
CASSLDPAGLTGELFF
TGTGCCAGCAGCTTAGACCCAGCAGGATTGACCGGGGAGCTGTTTTTT